The sequence of this T cell receptor (beta chain) was determined in a study of tumor-infiltrating lymphocytes in primary liver carcinoma. This CDR3 region has 15 residues. Germline V gives CDR1 PRHDT, CDR2 FYEKMQ (reference sequence). As concerns this clonotype: At one of its ends the junction is not consistent with the germline gene, which may arise from a read error.

DNA and RNA were both co-extracted from about 19-30 mg of bulk tissue that had not been sorted. A primer in the constant region served to generate TCR beta cDNA from approximately 460 ng of total RNA. ARM-PCR was slightly modified, and three nested multiplex PCR rounds with it gave rise to the TCR beta libraries. Use of TRBV1-TRBV30 forward primers with a C-beta reverse primer characterized the first two PCR rounds, which lasted about 10 cycles each. Each CDR3 protein is one row after TCRdb ran MiXCR on the multiplex PCR reads. The sample has about 99,000 distinct CDR3 sequences, around three quarters seen once; the top ten hold over 9.5%.

V usage is TRBV13 and J usage is TRBJ2-1, with a weak D call TRBD1 (6 bases). The receptor was isolated from an older woman with primary liver carcinoma and hepatitis B virus infection. The sequenced sample was liver tumor tissue from sampling region 5. Subset here: tumor region T5, tumor centre. For the CDR3, the DNA is TGTGCCAGTAGCTCAGGGGTAGAAGGGGGAAATGAGCAGTTCTTC. It encodes CASSSGVEGGNEQFF.